This T cell receptor beta chain was recovered during a study of vaccination and CD4 T cells after COVID-19. TCRdb fed the PCR reads into MiXCR, producing one record per CDR3 protein. The table has about 21,000 distinct CDR3 sequences, 50% to 60% seen once. Before Alpha, Beta and Delta appeared in the US, convalescents tested positive (March–late 2020). Deletions cut 8 bases from V and 9 bases from J, with 14 bases between. Germline V gene data show CDR1 as LNHDA and CDR2 as SQIVND (reference sequence). The CDR3 loop spans 12 amino acids. This specimen consisted of CD4+ T cells from blood, obtained before SARS-CoV-2 vaccination. This sequence originates from a human donor who had recovered from COVID-19. The J gene is TRBJ2-1, the V gene TRBV19; D is possibly TRBD2 (6 bases). The CDR3 reads CASGGNGAEQFF. For the CDR3, the DNA is TGTGCCAGTGGAGGGAACGGGGCTGAGCAGTTCTTC.